This T cell receptor (beta chain) stems from a study of blood T cell repertoires in COVID-19. In the study overall: T cells, B-cell-depleted T cells, or PBMCs provided the cDNA or gDNA that served as material.

The authors' processing: Reference gene primers were amplified, and this amplification served to estimate nucleated cell counts. Produced via immunoSEQ multiplex PCR; TCRdb's table is partial and in-frame only. D and trimming come from the DNA, and the V and J calls and clone size come from that table. The sample shows roughly 160,000 clones, 81% of them seen only once. With 3 bases removed from V and 1 base from J, the gap between germline ends came to 6 bases. The CDR3 spans 13 residues. Looked up from germline, CDR1 is SGHRS and CDR2 is YFSETQ. A remark on this clone: The sample has other DNA sequences that encode this CDR3 too.

This sequence joins TRBV5-1 and TRBJ2-3, with a possible D match to TRBD2 (6 bases). Sequencing input: PBMCs or T cells enriched from blood (not recorded which). The receptor was derived from a woman in her thirties or forties with acute COVID-19. The CDR3, as DNA: TGCGCCAGCAGCTCGGGAGGCACAGATACGCAGTATTTT. It encodes CASSSGGTDTQYF.